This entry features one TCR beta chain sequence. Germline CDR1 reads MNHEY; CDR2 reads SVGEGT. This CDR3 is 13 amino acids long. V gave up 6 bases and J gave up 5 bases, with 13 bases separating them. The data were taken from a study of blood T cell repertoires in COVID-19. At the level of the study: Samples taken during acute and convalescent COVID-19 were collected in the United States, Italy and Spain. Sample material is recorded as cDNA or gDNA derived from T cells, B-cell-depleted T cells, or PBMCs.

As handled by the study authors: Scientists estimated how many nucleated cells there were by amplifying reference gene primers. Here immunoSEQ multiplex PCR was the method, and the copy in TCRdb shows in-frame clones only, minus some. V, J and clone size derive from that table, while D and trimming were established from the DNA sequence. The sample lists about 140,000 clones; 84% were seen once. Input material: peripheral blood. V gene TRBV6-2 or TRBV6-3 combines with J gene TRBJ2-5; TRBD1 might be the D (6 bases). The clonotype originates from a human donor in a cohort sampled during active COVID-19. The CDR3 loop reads CASSQGGWETQYF. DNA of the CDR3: TGTGCCAGCAGCCAAGGGGGATGGGAGACCCAGTACTTC.